This TCR beta chain was sequenced for a study of cytomegalovirus exposure and HLA in healthy donors. The CDR3 consists of 14 residues. V was pared by 2 bases and J by 5 bases, with 10 bases between. CDR1 is SGHNT and CDR2 is YYREEE in the germline V gene (reference sequence). The PCR contained 60 Vbeta and 13 Jbeta primers. Clones were sequenced by immunoSEQ multiplex PCR, and TCRdb holds only the in-frame ones, with some missing. Of roughly 36,000 clones in the sample, 70% to 85% were seen once. In regard to this clone: Antigen specificity is unknown.

Study results and caveats: As a later analysis showed, a missense DCLRE1C variant was linked to trimming of TCR beta V- and J-genes.

The sequence derives from a man in his thirties or forties in good health and CMV-seronegative. The sequenced sample consisted of PBMCs. The chain couples TRBV5-4 to TRBJ2-2; a possible D gene is TRBD2 (7 bases). In DNA form, the CDR3 reads TGTGCCAGCAGCTTCGGGGGGCCGACCGGGGAGCTGTTTTTT. Its protein product is CASSFGGPTGELFF. Complete variable domain (other parts from reference TRBV5-4 and TRBJ2-2): ETGVTQSPTHLIKTRGQQVTLRCSSQSGHNTVSWYQQALGQGPQFIFQYYREEENGRGNFPPRFSGLQFPNYSSELNVNALELDDSALYLCASSFGGPTGELFFGEGSRLTVL.